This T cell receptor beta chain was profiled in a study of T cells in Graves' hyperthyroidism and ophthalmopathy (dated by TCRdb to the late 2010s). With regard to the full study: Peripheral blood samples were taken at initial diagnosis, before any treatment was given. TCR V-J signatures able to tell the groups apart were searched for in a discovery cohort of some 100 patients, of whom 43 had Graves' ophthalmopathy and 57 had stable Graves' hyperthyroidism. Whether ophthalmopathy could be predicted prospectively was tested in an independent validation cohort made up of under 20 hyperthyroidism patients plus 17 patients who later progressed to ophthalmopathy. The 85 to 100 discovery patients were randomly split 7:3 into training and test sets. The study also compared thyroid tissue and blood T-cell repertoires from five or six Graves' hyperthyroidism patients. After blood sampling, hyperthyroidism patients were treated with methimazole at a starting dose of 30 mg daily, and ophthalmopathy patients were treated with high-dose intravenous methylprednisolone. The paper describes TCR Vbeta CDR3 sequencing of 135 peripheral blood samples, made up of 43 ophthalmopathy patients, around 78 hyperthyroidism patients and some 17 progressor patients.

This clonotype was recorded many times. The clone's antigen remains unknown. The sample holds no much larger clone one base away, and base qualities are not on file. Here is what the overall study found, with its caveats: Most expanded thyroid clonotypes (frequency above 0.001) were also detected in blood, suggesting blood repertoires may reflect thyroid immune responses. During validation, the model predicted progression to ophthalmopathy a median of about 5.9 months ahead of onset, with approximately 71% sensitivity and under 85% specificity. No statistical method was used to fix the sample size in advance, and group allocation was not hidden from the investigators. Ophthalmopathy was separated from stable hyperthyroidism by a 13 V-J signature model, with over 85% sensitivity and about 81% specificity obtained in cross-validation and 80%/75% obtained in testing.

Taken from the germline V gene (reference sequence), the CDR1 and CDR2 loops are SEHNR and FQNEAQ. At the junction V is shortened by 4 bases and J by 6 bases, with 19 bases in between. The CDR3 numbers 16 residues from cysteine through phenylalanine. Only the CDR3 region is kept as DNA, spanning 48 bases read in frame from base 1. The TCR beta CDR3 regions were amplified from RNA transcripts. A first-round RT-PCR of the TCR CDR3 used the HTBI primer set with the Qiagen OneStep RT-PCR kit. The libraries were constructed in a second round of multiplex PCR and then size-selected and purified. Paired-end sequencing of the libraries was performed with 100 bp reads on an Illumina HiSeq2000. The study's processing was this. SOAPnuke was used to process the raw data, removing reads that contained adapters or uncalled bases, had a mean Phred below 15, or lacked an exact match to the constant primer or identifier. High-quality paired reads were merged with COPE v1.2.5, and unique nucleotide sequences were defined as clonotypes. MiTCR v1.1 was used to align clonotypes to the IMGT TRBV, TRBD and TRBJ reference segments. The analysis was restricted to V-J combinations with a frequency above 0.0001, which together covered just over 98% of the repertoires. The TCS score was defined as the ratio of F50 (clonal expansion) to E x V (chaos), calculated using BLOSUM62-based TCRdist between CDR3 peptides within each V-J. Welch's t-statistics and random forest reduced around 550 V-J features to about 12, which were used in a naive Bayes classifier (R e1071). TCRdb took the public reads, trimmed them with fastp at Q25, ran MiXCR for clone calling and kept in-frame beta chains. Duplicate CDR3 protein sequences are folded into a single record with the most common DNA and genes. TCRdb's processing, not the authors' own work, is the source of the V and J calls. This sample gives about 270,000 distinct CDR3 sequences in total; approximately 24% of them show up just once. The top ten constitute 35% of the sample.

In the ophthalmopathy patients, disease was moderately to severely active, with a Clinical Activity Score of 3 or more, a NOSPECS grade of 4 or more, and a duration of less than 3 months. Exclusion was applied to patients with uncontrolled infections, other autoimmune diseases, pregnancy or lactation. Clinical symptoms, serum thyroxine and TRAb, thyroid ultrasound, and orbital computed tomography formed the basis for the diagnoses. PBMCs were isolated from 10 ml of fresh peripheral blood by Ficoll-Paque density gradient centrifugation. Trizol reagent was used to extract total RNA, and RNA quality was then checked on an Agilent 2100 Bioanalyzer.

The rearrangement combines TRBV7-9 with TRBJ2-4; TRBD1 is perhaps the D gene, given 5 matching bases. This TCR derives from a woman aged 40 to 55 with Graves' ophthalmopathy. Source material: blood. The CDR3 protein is CASSSRQGSAVNIQYF. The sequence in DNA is TGTGCCAGCAGCTCCCGGCAGGGTTCGGCCGTAAACATTCAGTACTTC.